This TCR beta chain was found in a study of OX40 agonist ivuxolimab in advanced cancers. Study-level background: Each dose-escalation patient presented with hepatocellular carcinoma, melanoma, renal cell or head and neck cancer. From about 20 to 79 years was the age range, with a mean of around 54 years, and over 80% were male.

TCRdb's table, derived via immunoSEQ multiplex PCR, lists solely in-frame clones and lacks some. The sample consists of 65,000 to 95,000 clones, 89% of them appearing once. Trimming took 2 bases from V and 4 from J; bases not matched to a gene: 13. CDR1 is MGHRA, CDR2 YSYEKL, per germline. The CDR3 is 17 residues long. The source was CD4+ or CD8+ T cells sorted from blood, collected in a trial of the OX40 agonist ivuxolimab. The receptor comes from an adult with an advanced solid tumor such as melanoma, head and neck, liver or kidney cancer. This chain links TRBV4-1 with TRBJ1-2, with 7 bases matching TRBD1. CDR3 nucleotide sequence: TGCGCCAGCAGCCAATCCCCGGTAAGGGGGCTAGGCTATGGCTACACCTTC. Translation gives CASSQSPVRGLGYGYTF.